The entry below describes one TCR beta chain. V lost 0 bases to trimming and J lost 1 base, with 10 bases between them. Germline CDR1 and CDR2: SGDLS and YYNGEE. The CDR3 runs to 15 residues. Original data processing: By means of reference gene primer amplification, nucleated cell counts were estimated. Produced via immunoSEQ multiplex PCR; TCRdb's table is partial and in-frame only. The V and J calls and the clone size are those of that table, but D and trimming were determined from the DNA. The sample shows 30,000 to 45,000 clones, 88% of them seen only once. The entry originates in a study of blood T cell repertoires in COVID-19.

The sample taken for sequencing was peripheral blood. The rearrangement uses TRBV9 and TRBJ1-1; D is unresolved. The TCR was taken from a woman aged 70-85 years with active COVID-19. CDR3 coding DNA: TGTGCCAGCAGCGTAGATTCACAGCCGAACACTGAAGCTTTCTTT. The encoded protein is CASSVDSQPNTEAFF.